What follows is one T cell receptor beta chain and its context. At one end, the junction sequence differs from germline, possibly due to a read error. During its preparation, the TCRbeta library received unique molecular identifiers. TCRdb used MiXCR to reprocess the PCR reads, holding one entry per CDR3 protein. The sample carries over 550,000 distinct CDR3 sequences, roughly a tenth recorded once. This CDR3 spans 15 amino acids. CDR1 and CDR2 from the germline V gene are KGHSH and LQKENI. The entry originates in a study of T-cell reconstitution after alpha-beta-depleted transplantation in children. This material consisted of PBMCs from the stem cell graft donor, taken from the stem cell graft. The sequence came from a human donor who donated a stem cell graft to a child with acute myeloid leukemia. The chain links TRBV18 to TRBJ2-7; 10 bases agree with TRBD2. CDR3 sequence: CASSPLPSGRSEQCF. In DNA, the CDR3 is TGTGCCAGCTCACCACTGCCTAGCGGGAGATCCGAGCAGTGCTTC.